A selection of T cell receptor beta chains follows, all from one sample in a study of T cells in Graves' hyperthyroidism and ophthalmopathy. TCRdb processed the multiplex PCR reads anew with MiXCR; each CDR3 protein has one entry. The data hold more than 350,000 distinct CDR3 sequences, with over 12% observed a single time. What was sequenced was blood. Receptor source: a woman aged 60 to 75 with Graves' ophthalmopathy. Both conserved end residues are part of each CDR3. The D gene is left open where the match is weak.

TRBJ1-6 | TRBV6-1 | - | CASSVGRRNSPLHF
TRBJ2-1 | TRBV30 | TRBD2 | CAWSPSGLAGDRSYNEQFF
TRBJ2-7 | TRBV6-1 | - | CASSRSLGIFYEQYF
TRBJ2-7 | TRBV11-2 | - | CASSLDLSRVHEQYF
TRBJ2-2 | TRBV28 | TRBD2 | CASSLPTSGPRAGELFF
TRBJ2-7 | TRBV19 | TRBD1 | CASGTGIHEQYF
TRBJ2-2 | TRBV7-3 | - | CASSIIATPNTGELFF
TRBJ2-3 | TRBV5-1 | TRBD2 | CASSFADQRGTQYF
TRBJ1-4 | TRBV4-1 | - | CASSQDVLGDGSNEKLFF
TRBJ2-3 | TRBV20-1 | - | CSASERGDTQYF
TRBJ2-2 | TRBV27 | - | CASRLGGNTGELFF
TRBJ2-5 | TRBV6-5 | TRBD2 | CASSYSLAGGRETQYF
TRBJ1-1 | TRBV19 | - | CASLHGNTEAFF
TRBJ1-3 | TRBV7-2 | TRBD1 | CASSLRNRGSLNTIYF
TRBJ1-5 | TRBV5-1 | - | CASSLAGKQPQHF
TRBJ2-1 | TRBV12-3/TRBV12-4 | TRBD1 | CASSPRQGRNEQFF
TRBJ2-7 | TRBV5-1 | - | CASSLSGREQYF
TRBJ1-2 | TRBV29-1 | - | CSVVVQRTYGYTF
TRBJ1-4 | TRBV7-2 | - | CASSLSDREKLFF
TRBJ2-7 | TRBV20-1 | TRBD2 | CSARGTGTSPYEQYF
TRBJ2-1 | TRBV29-1 | TRBD1 | CSVEGQGRNEQFF
TRBJ2-7 | TRBV5-1 | TRBD1 | CASSRDRSYEQYF
TRBJ2-1 | TRBV12-3/TRBV12-4 | TRBD2 | CASSSVAGVAYNEQFF
TRBJ1-5 | TRBV19 | - | CASSISSQGGNQPQHF
TRBJ2-7 | TRBV6-1 | TRBD2 | CASRHILAGNYEQYF
TRBJ1-4 | TRBV11-2 | - | CASSLDLGMELFF
TRBJ2-2 | TRBV2 | TRBD2 | CAGREGPNTGELFF
TRBJ2-7 | TRBV6-1 | TRBD2 | CASSRGLAGAYEQYF
TRBJ2-7 | TRBV11-2 | TRBD2 | CASSTRPGLAGDEQYF
TRBJ2-5 | TRBV27 | - | CASSLSAWQETQYF
TRBJ2-5 | TRBV18 | - | CASSPKSEEETQYF
TRBJ2-3 | TRBV20-1 | TRBD2 | CSACTPGTSGTDTQYF
TRBJ2-3 | TRBV12-3/TRBV12-4 | - | CASRLLRWGADTQYF
TRBJ2-3 | TRBV5-1 | TRBD1 | CASSRDSGQGRTDTQYF
TRBJ1-1 | TRBV28 | - | CASSYRDATEAFF
TRBJ2-5 | TRBV10-1 | - | CASSEDSRGRETQYF
TRBJ1-2 | TRBV12-5 | - | CASGPSQGFGGYTF
TRBJ2-2 | TRBV10-3 | TRBD1 | CAISGGQVNTGELFF
TRBJ2-1 | TRBV28 | - | CASSPPGRLREQFF
TRBJ2-2 | TRBV7-2 | - | CASSFQPLDTGELFF
TRBJ2-2 | TRBV28 | - | CASSSGGANTGELLF
TRBJ1-2 | TRBV6-2/TRBV6-3 | TRBD1 | CASSYKVGQDYGYTF
TRBJ2-1 | TRBV12-3/TRBV12-4 | TRBD2 | CASRGLAENNEQFF
TRBJ2-7 | TRBV9 | - | CASSPPASYEQYF
TRBJ1-1 | TRBV3-1 | - | CASSHTVMNTEAFF
TRBJ2-5 | TRBV7-6 | - | CASSPALSRETQYF
TRBJ2-5 | TRBV10-1 | TRBD1 | CASSEFTGAQETQYF
TRBJ2-2 | TRBV10-3 | - | CAIRADFMSGELFF
TRBJ2-1 | TRBV30 | - | CASLRGNEQFF
TRBJ1-2 | TRBV5-1 | - | CASGLGQNYGYTF
TRBJ2-1 | TRBV4-2 | TRBD1 | CASSQATGNTYNEQFF
TRBJ2-7 | TRBV2 | TRBD2 | CASSGLAGDEGEQYF
TRBJ2-1 | TRBV12-3/TRBV12-4 | - | CASTPAGNEQFF